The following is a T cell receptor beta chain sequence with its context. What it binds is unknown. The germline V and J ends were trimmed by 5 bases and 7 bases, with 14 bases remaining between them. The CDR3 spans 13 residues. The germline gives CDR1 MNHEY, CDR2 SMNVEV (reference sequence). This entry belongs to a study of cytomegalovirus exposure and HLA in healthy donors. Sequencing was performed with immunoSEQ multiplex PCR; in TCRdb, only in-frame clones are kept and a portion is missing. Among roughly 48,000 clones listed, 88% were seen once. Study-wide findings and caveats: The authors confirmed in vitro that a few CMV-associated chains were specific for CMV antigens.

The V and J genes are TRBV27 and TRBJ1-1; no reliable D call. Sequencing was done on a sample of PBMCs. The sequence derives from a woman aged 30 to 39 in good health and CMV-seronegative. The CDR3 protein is CASSPRLDFEAFF. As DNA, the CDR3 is TGTGCCAGCAGTCCCCGGTTGGACTTTGAAGCTTTCTTT.